Below are 5 T cell receptor beta chains sequenced from a single sample in a study of shared clonotypes between healthy human individuals (dated by TCRdb to the early 2020s). Libraries were made using the immunoSEQ multiplex PCR assay. In TCRdb, the immuneACCESS table is reduced to in-frame sequences with V and J assigned. These tables do not hold every clone; where another copy was compared, an unresolved V gene accounts for under half, and the others remain unexplained. The sample has under 1,100,000 clones on record, approximately 78% of them singletons. Of the sample, roughly 0.57% is held by the ten largest clones. The sample comprised memory CD4+ T cells from PBMCs. The cell subset or site label, as the study defines it: CD45RA-negative fraction. These receptors originate from a young man in good health. Some clones in this sample may be carry-over from other donors' samples.

This chain joins TRBV11-3 and TRBJ1-3; weak D call: TRBD1 (5 bases). Trimming left V 0 bases short and J 3 bases short, with 12 bases between. The CDR3 contains 16 residues. Germline CDR1 reads SGHNT; CDR2 reads YENEEA. CDR3 amino acids: CASSLDHGTFGNTIYF. CDR3 nucleotide sequence: TGTGCCAGCAGCTTAGATCATGGGACTTTTGGAAACACCATATATTTT.

This clone has more than one count but fewer than ten. V gene TRBV18 combines with J gene TRBJ1-5, with D unclear. CDR3 size: 13 residues. Trimming stripped 1 base from V and 6 bases from J, with 7 bases between. CDR1 is KGHSH and CDR2 is LQKENI in the germline V gene. This CDR3 reads CASSPQGTQPQHF. The CDR3 bases are TGTGCCAGCTCACCACAGGGTACTCAGCCCCAGCATTTT.

In regard to this clone: At one end, the junction sequence differs from germline, possibly due to a read error. This chain uses TRBV5-1 with TRBJ1-2; 7 nucleotides line up with TRBD1. Germline V CDR1 and CDR2: SGHRS, YFSETQ. There are 11 residues in the CDR3. CDR3 loop: CASSTGQAIFF. Here the CDR3 DNA reads TGCGCCAGCAGCACAGGACAGGCCATCTTTTTC.

This chain links TRBV7-8 with TRBJ2-1; the D call may be TRBD1 or TRBD2 (5 bases each). CDR1 SGHVS and CDR2 FQNEAQ come from the germline V gene. With 5 bases removed from V and 9 bases from J, the gap between germline ends came to 14 bases. This CDR3 has 13 amino acids. The CDR3 DNA reads as TGTGCCAGCAGCATGGGAGTAGGGGTTGAGCAGTTCTTC. It translates to CASSMGVGVEQFF.

This clone appeared a single time. The chain links TRBV29-1 to TRBJ2-7; a possible D gene is TRBD2 (5 bases). The V gene's germline CDR1 is SQVTM and CDR2 ANQGSEA. Trimming took 6 bases from V and 3 from J, leaving 15 bases between them. This CDR3 region has 13 residues. The CDR3 spells CSVRTLVGYEQYF. DNA of the CDR3: TGCAGCGTCCGGACTCTTGTGGGCTACGAGCAGTACTTC.